One and the same sample provided the 2 T cell receptor beta chains below, sequenced in a study of T cell responses to AZD1222 COVID-19 vaccine. The assay was immunoSEQ multiplex PCR, and TCRdb's table has in-frame clones only and misses some. The table records roughly 120,000 clones, approximately 91% of them present only once. The sample was peripheral blood, taken on day 0 of AZD1222 vaccination. All receptors come from an adult in good health.

The V gene is TRBV2, the J gene TRBJ2-5; D is ambiguous. The V and J ends lost 11 bases and 0 bases respectively, with 10 bases between them. The CDR3 loop spans 12 amino acids. Germline V lookup: CDR1 SNHLY, CDR2 FYNNEI. This CDR3 reads CAGDQYQETQYF. As DNA, the CDR3 is TGTGCCGGCGATCAGTACCAAGAGACCCAGTACTTC.

The DNA of the CDR3 is TGTGCCAGCAGTTACCGGAGGCTGGGGGAAAAACTGTTTTTT. Its translation is CASSYRRLGEKLFF. This chain connects TRBV6-5 to TRBJ1-4; the D is unclear. There are 14 residues in the CDR3. CDR1 is MNHEY, CDR2 SVGAGI, per germline. The V gene lost 2 bases and the J gene lost 8 bases, with 12 bases spanning the gap.